This record covers a single T cell receptor beta chain. Measured with immunoSEQ multiplex PCR; TCRdb has only the in-frame clones, and not every one. The sample lists roughly 2.4 million clones; approximately 96% were seen once. The data belong to a study of shared clonotypes between healthy human individuals. Germline CDR1 reads WSHSY; CDR2 reads SAAADI. Deletions cut 2 bases from V and 4 bases from J, with 12 bases between. The CDR3 has 15 amino acids. Sequenced sample: naive CD4+ T cells sorted from blood. Subset in this sample: CD45RA+ positively selected. This sequence originates from a man younger than 35 in good health. The rearrangement joins TRBV10-2 to TRBJ2-1; the D is unclear. The CDR3 DNA is TGCGCCAGCAGTGAGGTTGTGTCGATTTACAATGAGCAGTTCTTC. This sequence encodes CASSEVVSIYNEQFF.